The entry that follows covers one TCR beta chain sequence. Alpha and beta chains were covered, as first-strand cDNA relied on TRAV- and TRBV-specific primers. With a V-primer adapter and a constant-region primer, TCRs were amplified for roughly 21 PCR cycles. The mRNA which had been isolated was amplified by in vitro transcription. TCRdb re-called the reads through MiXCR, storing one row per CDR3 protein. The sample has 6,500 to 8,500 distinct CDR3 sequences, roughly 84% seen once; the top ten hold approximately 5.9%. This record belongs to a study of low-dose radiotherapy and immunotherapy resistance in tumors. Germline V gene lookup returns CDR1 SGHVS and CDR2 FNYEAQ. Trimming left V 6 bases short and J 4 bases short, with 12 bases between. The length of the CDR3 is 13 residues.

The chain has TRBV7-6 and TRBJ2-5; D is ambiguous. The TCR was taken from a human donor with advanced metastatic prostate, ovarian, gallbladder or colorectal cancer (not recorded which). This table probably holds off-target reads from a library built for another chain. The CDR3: CASSSRWGETQYF. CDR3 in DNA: TGTGCCAGCAGTAGTAGATGGGGAGAGACCCAGTACTTC.